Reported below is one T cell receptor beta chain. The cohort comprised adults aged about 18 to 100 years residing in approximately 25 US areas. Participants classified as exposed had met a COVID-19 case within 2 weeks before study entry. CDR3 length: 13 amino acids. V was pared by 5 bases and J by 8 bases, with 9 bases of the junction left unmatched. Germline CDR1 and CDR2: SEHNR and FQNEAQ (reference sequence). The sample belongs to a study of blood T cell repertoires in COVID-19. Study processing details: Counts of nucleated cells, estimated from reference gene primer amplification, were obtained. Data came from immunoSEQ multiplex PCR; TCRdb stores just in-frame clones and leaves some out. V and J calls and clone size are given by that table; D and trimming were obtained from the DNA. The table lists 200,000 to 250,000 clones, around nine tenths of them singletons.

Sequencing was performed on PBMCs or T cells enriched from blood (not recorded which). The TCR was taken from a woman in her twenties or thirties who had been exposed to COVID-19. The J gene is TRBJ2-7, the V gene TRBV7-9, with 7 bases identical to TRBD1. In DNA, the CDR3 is TGTGCCAGCAGCATTGAAACAGGGGCCAAGCAGTACTTC. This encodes CASSIETGAKQYF.